Listed below are T cell receptor beta chains from one sample, sequenced in a study of T cell repertoires in aging, cancer and after chemotherapy. A single record per CDR3 protein comes from TCRdb applying MiXCR to the multiplex PCR reads. The sample has around 2,700 distinct CDR3 sequences, over 50% seen once; the top ten hold 4.3%. Specimen: blood. The receptors here all came from a human donor with a solid tumor. The CDR3 runs from the conserved cysteine through the conserved F or W. D genes are given only for firm matches. The listing skips clone size in some rows; elsewhere it reads once, few, many or a size class.

d_call	v_call	clone_size	j_call	cdr3_nt	cdr3_aa
NA	TRBV19	NA	TRBJ2-2	TGTGCCAGTAGTATCGGCGGGGTGAACACCGGGGAGCTGTTTTTT	CASSIGGVNTGELFF
TRBD1	TRBV5-6	NA	TRBJ1-1	TGTGCCAGCAGCTACGGGACAGCCCTTATTAACACTGAAGCTTTCTTT	CASSYGTALINTEAFF
NA	TRBV7-2	NA	TRBJ2-3	TGTGCCAGCCAACCCCCCATCGGCAGCCTCACAGATACGCAGTATTTT	CASQPPIGSLTDTQYF
NA	TRBV5-1	NA	TRBJ1-3	TGCGCCAGCAGCTTCGACAGTGGAAACACCATATATTTT	CASSFDSGNTIYF
TRBD1	TRBV15	NA	TRBJ2-3	TGTGCCTCGAGGGGGCGCGGAGGCACAGATACGCAGTATTTT	CASRGRGGTDTQYF
TRBD2	TRBV10-2	NA	TRBJ2-1	TGCGCCAGCAGGCGGCTAGCGGGGGGTTCCTACAATGAGCAGTTCTTC	CASRRLAGGSYNEQFF
NA	TRBV6-1	NA	TRBJ1-2	TGTGCCAGCAGATCCGGGACCTACCTCAACTATGGCTACACCTTC	CASRSGTYLNYGYTF
NA	TRBV10-3	NA	TRBJ2-1	TGTGCCATCAGTGAGTCGAAAGTGGGCAGGGGAAGGGGGGGGGTTTACAATGAGCAGTTCTTC	CAISESKVGRGRGGVYNEQFF
NA	TRBV19	NA	TRBJ2-5	TGTGCCAGTAGTATAGGCGGTAGCGGTGAGACCCAGTACTTC	CASSIGGSGETQYF
TRBD1	TRBV5-6	NA	TRBJ2-5	TGTGCCAGTATATCGACAGGGGCAGAGACCCAGTACTTC	CASISTGAETQYF
NA	TRBV7-2	NA	TRBJ1-4	TGTGCCAGCAGCCCAGGGTTGGAGGGGCAACTGTTTTTT	CASSPGLEGQLFF
NA	TRBV20-1	NA	TRBJ1-4	TGCAGTGCTAGAGTCGAGGCTGAAAAACTGTTTTTT	CSARVEAEKLFF
NA	TRBV5-5	NA	TRBJ2-5	TGTGCCAGCAGCTCCTCGAGTACCAACCAAGAGACCCAGTACTTC	CASSSSSTNQETQYF
TRBD1	TRBV6-5	NA	TRBJ2-1	TGTGCCAGCAGTTACTCGACAGGGGGCAATGAGCAGTTCTTC	CASSYSTGGNEQFF
NA	TRBV19	NA	TRBJ1-2	TGTGCCAGTAGGGGGGGGGTGAACTATGGCTACACCTTC	CASRGGVNYGYTF
TRBD2	TRBV20-1	NA	TRBJ2-5	TGCAGTGCCCCGGGACTAGCGGGGGTAGCGACCCAGTACTTC	CSAPGLAGVATQYF
NA	TRBV5-1	NA	TRBJ1-3	TGCGCCAGCAGCCTGGGGGGGACCAGCTCTGGAAACACCATATATTTT	CASSLGGTSSGNTIYF
NA	TRBV18	NA	TRBJ1-1	TGTGCCAGCTCACCATTCGGCCTGGGGAACACTGAAGCTTTCTTT	CASSPFGLGNTEAFF
NA	TRBV6-5	few	TRBJ1-6	TGTGCCAGCAGTTACTCCGCGGGGACACCCCTCCACTTT	CASSYSAGTPLHF
NA	TRBV20-1	NA	TRBJ1-2	TGCAGTGCTGGAGATTGCGGTGGCTACACCTTC	CSAGDCGGYTF
TRBD1	TRBV6-5	few	TRBJ2-3	TGTGCCAGCAGCCAGGGGGTAGGGGGACAGGGCGCAGATACGCAGTATTTT	CASSQGVGGQGADTQYF
TRBD1	TRBV7-9	NA	TRBJ2-1	TGTGCTCTTGTGGAGACAGGGGGATATGAGCAGTTCTTC	CALVETGGYEQFF
NA	TRBV5-4	once	TRBJ1-2	TGTGCCAGCAGCGGACGGGACTCCCTCCAGCTCCACTATGGCTACACCTTC	CASSGRDSLQLHYGYTF
TRBD1	TRBV6-1	NA	TRBJ2-7	TGTGCCAGCAGTGAATTGGGGACAGGGGTTAACGAGCAGTACTTC	CASSELGTGVNEQYF
NA	TRBV30	NA	TRBJ1-1	TGTGCCTGGAGTGTGAATGCGGACACTGAAGCTTTCTTT	CAWSVNADTEAFF
NA	TRBV19	NA	TRBJ1-5	TGTGCCAGTAGAGAGGGGTCAGGGTATATGAGCAATCAGCCCCAGCATTTT	CASREGSGYMSNQPQHF
NA	TRBV19	NA	TRBJ2-5	TGTGCTAGTGGGTGGCAAGAGACCCAGTACTTC	CASGWQETQYF
TRBD1	TRBV5-1	NA	TRBJ2-7	TGCGCCAGCAGCGCCGGGACAGGGGCCTACGAGCAGTACTTC	CASSAGTGAYEQYF
TRBD1	TRBV5-6	NA	TRBJ1-4	TGTGCCAGCAGCGCAGGGACAGCCACTAGGGAAAAACTGTTTTTT	CASSAGTATREKLFF
NA	TRBV20-1	once	TRBJ2-2	TGCAGTGCTAGCTCAGGGGTTACCGGGGAGCTGTTTTTT	CSASSGVTGELFF
NA	TRBV25-1	NA	TRBJ1-1	TGTGCCAGCAGGAACGATTTGAACACTGAAGCTTTCTTT	CASRNDLNTEAFF
NA	TRBV27	NA	TRBJ1-2	TGTGCCAGCCGTGCTTTGGGGGTATATGGCTACACCTTC	CASRALGVYGYTF
NA	TRBV12-3/TRBV12-4	once	TRBJ2-5	TGTGCCAGCACCGGACAGATGGAGACCCAGTACTTC	CASTGQMETQYF
NA	TRBV30	NA	TRBJ2-5	TGTGCCTGGAGTGGGACAGACCAAGAGACCCAGTACTTC	CAWSGTDQETQYF
TRBD1	TRBV15	NA	TRBJ2-7	TGTGCCACCAGCAGAGGAGGGACAGGGTTACCCTACGAGCAGTACTTC	CATSRGGTGLPYEQYF
NA	TRBV6-1	NA	TRBJ2-1	TGTGCCAGCACGTCCCTCGGGCCCCTGGACAATGAGCAGTTCTTC	CASTSLGPLDNEQFF
NA	TRBV11-2	NA	TRBJ2-7	TGTGCCAGCAGCGTAGTCTACGAGCAGTACTTC	CASSVVYEQYF
TRBD2	TRBV5-4	NA	TRBJ2-3	TGTGCCAGCAGCTGGGGACTAGTCGGAAAAGATACGCAGTATTTT	CASSWGLVGKDTQYF
NA	TRBV5-6	NA	TRBJ1-2	TGTGCCAGCAGCTGGGGACCTAACTATGGCTACACCTTC	CASSWGPNYGYTF
TRBD1	TRBV20-1	NA	TRBJ2-7	TGCAGTGCTTCCGACAGGGGATACGAGCAGTACTTC	CSASDRGYEQYF
NA	TRBV15	NA	TRBJ1-4	TGTGCCACCAGCAGCCGACAGGTTCTTAATGAAAAACTGTTTTTT	CATSSRQVLNEKLFF